The next 21 T cell receptor beta chains were all read from a single sample in a study of shared clonotypes between healthy human individuals. Data came from immunoSEQ multiplex PCR; TCRdb stores just in-frame clones and leaves some out. The sample lists under 600,000 clones; 70% to 80% were seen once. The sequenced sample consisted of PBMCs. The receptors stem from a woman between 40 and 50 years old in good health. Some clones in this sample may be carry-over from other donors' samples.

This chain uses TRBV13 with TRBJ1-1, with 12 bases that match TRBD1. Germline CDR1 reads PRHDT; CDR2 reads FYEKMQ (reference sequence). The CDR3 has 18 residues. The ends lost 3 bases at V and 4 bases at J; junction bases unmatched: 12. CDR3 protein: CASSFPGTGGLEGTEAFF. CDR3 coding DNA: TGTGCCAGCAGCTTCCCGGGGACAGGGGGCTTGGAGGGCACTGAAGCTTTCTTT.

The chain has TRBV28 and TRBJ2-7; 8 nucleotides line up with TRBD2. CDR1 MDHEN and CDR2 SYDVKM come from the germline V gene. Germline trimming cut 5 bases from V and 5 bases from J; bases unmatched to any gene: 8. The CDR3 is 14 residues long. CDR3 in amino acids: CASSRSGIRNEQYF. The DNA for the CDR3 is TGTGCCAGCAGTCGTAGCGGGATAAGGAACGAGCAGTACTTC.

The rearrangement uses TRBV7-6 and TRBJ2-7; D possibly corresponds to TRBD1 (7 bases). Trimming took off 5 bases at V and 4 bases at J, with 18 bases between the two ends. CDR1 and CDR2 from the germline V gene are SGHVS and FNYEAQ. The CDR3 is made up of 15 amino acids. The CDR3 sequence is CASSATGDSVYEQYF. Written as DNA, the CDR3 is TGTGCCAGCAGCGCAACGGGGGACAGCGTTTACGAGCAGTACTTC.

This chain uses TRBV7-2 with TRBJ2-2; D call uncertain. Germline V lookup: CDR1 SGHTA, CDR2 FQGNSA. V was shortened by 0 bases and J by 4 bases, with 12 bases between the two germline ends. This CDR3 contains 16 residues. CDR3 residues: CASSLAGHSSTGELFF. DNA for the CDR3: TGTGCCAGCAGCTTAGCAGGGCACTCAAGCACCGGGGAGCTGTTTTTT.

A note on this clone: It is likely a read error: a sequence one base away is far more abundant. The chain combines TRBV6-6 with TRBJ2-7, with 7 bases aligning to TRBD1. Germline V lookup: CDR1 MNHNY, CDR2 SVGAGI (reference sequence). The CDR3 consists of 12 residues. After removal of 6 bases from V and 4 bases from J, the junction contained 3 bases not matched to a gene. CDR3 in DNA: TGTGCCAGCAGGGGGACAGATTACGAGCAGTACTTC. Protein: CASRGTDYEQYF.

The chain joins TRBV19 to TRBJ1-5; 7 bases line up with TRBD1. Germline CDR1 LNHDA, CDR2 SQIVND (reference sequence). The CDR3 consists of 15 residues. J was trimmed by 0 bases and V by 6 bases; bases with no gene match: 5. CDR3 sequence: CASRPGGYSNQPQHF. CDR3 in DNA: TGTGCCAGTAGACCAGGGGGTTATAGCAATCAGCCCCAGCATTTT.

This clone appeared a few times. The chain employs TRBV28 and TRBJ2-4, with a tentative D call TRBD1 (6 bases). There are 16 residues in the CDR3. Trimming cost V 5 bases and J 0 bases, with 14 bases left between them. Germline CDR1 is MDHEN and CDR2 is SYDVKM. The CDR3 loop reads CASSSYRAQAKNIQYF. In DNA form, the CDR3 reads TGTGCCAGCAGTAGCTACAGGGCCCAAGCCAAAAACATTCAGTACTTC.

The J gene is TRBJ1-5, the V gene TRBV6-1; possible D gene TRBD1, 6 bases. The ends were cut back, 1 base at V and 0 bases at J, with 22 bases in the middle. The CDR3 runs to 20 residues. Germline CDR1 is MNHNS and CDR2 is SASEGT. CDR3: CASSEDLIGTYEYSNQPQHF. CDR3 DNA: TGTGCCAGCAGTGAAGACCTCATCGGGACATATGAATATAGCAATCAGCCCCAGCATTTT.

The V and J genes are TRBV27 and TRBJ2-5, with 13 nucleotides matching TRBD2. TRBJ2-7 matches the DNA end more closely, so the J call is doubtful. CDR3 length: 17 amino acids. Germline V gene lookup returns CDR1 MNHEY and CDR2 SMNVEV (reference sequence). CDR3 protein: CASTIRPGLAGVYEQYF. As DNA, the CDR3 is TGTGCCAGCACCATACGCCCTGGACTAGCGGGAGTGTACGAGCAGTACTTC.

J is TRBJ2-1 and V is TRBV11-1, with D possibly being TRBD1 (6 bases). Looked up from germline, CDR1 is SGHAT and CDR2 is FQDESV (reference sequence). The CDR3 runs 13 residues. V lost 1 base and J lost 9, with 10 bases in between. The CDR3 DNA is TGTGCCAGCAGCTTAGACAGGGAAGGTGAGCAGTTCTTC. Translation gives CASSLDREGEQFF. The full variable domain, in which reference TRBV11-1 and TRBJ2-1 provide the parts outside the CDR3, is EAEVAQSPRYKITEKSQAVAFWCDPISGHATLYWYRQILGQGPELLVQFQDESVVDDSQLPKDRFSAERLKGVDSTLKIQPAELGDSAMYLCASSLDREGEQFFGPGTRLTVL.

The chain employs TRBV6-6 and TRBJ1-1, with D hard to call. The germline V and J ends were trimmed by 7 bases and 2 bases, with 11 bases remaining between them. Germline V lookup: CDR1 MNHNY, CDR2 SVGAGI (reference sequence). The CDR3 is made up of 13 amino acids. CDR3 bases: TGTGCCAGCAATCCGGACGGAAACACTGAAGCTTTCTTT. The encoded protein is CASNPDGNTEAFF.

This rearrangement joins TRBV30 to TRBJ2-5; TRBD1 might be the D (7 bases). V dropped 2 bases and J dropped 11 bases, with 15 bases sitting between them. The CDR3 consists of 12 residues. The germline gives CDR1 GTSNPN, CDR2 SVGIG (reference sequence). The CDR3 loop is CAWSPSRGEQYF. The CDR3 DNA reads TGTGCCTGGAGTCCCTCCAGGGGGGAGCAGTACTTC.

This sequence joins TRBV6-1 and TRBJ2-7; D tentatively reads TRBD1 or TRBD2 (5 bases each). The CDR3 runs 14 residues. In germline, CDR1 is MNHNS, CDR2 SASEGT. V was trimmed by 7 bases and J by 3 bases, leaving 16 bases between them. CDR3 sequence: CASTRGVGFYEQYF. Here the CDR3 DNA reads TGTGCCAGCACTAGGGGAGTCGGGTTCTACGAGCAGTACTTC.

This clone was counted a few times. The chain couples TRBV5-1 to TRBJ2-7, with D possibly matching TRBD1 (6 bases). Germline values: CDR1 SGHRS, CDR2 YFSETQ. The length of the CDR3 is 14 residues. The V gene lost 5 bases and the J gene lost 0 bases, with 12 bases spanning the gap. In DNA form, the CDR3 reads TGCGCCAGCAGGCAGGGGTCAATCTCCTACGAGCAGTACTTC. Its translation is CASRQGSISYEQYF.

The chain couples TRBV28 to TRBJ1-2, with a weak D call TRBD1 (5 bases). V was shortened by 6 bases and J by 4 bases, with 12 bases between the two germline ends. The CDR3 spans 13 residues. In germline, CDR1 is MDHEN, CDR2 SYDVKM. Here the CDR3 DNA reads TGTGCCAGCAGGCCGGGGACGGCCTATGGCTACACCTTC. Protein product: CASRPGTAYGYTF.

This chain links TRBV29-1 with TRBJ1-2, with D unclear. The CDR3 extends over 14 amino acids. Trimming took 1 base from V and 4 from J, leaving 13 bases between them. Per germline, CDR1 SQVTM and CDR2 ANQGSEA. DNA for the CDR3: TGCAGCGTTGAAGCACCCGCGCAGCGCTATGGCTACACCTTC. Amino acids: CSVEAPAQRYGYTF.

This chain uses TRBV10-3 with TRBJ1-5; possibly TRBD1 for D (5 bases). The germline gives CDR1 ENHRY, CDR2 SYGVKD. The V end lost 5 bases, the J end lost 4 bases, and 18 bases lay between the germline ends. The CDR3 extends over 16 amino acids. The CDR3 protein is CAISPGGGILNQPQHF. The CDR3 DNA reads TGTGCCATCAGTCCGGGGGGAGGCATCCTAAATCAGCCCCAGCATTTT.

This rearrangement joins TRBV28 to TRBJ1-2; D unresolved. Germline values: CDR1 MDHEN, CDR2 SYDVKM. The CDR3 is 16 amino acids. The V end lost 2 bases, the J end lost 4 bases, and 17 bases lay between the germline ends. CDR3 DNA sequence: TGTGCCAGCAGTTTAGGCCGTAGGGTTGAGATCTATGGCTACACCTTC. It encodes CASSLGRRVEIYGYTF.

The V call is TRBV6-5, the J call TRBJ2-1; D is possibly TRBD2 (5 bases). The V gene's germline CDR1 is MNHEY and CDR2 SVGAGI. The V end was cut by 7 bases, the J end by 5 bases, with 15 bases between. The CDR3 runs to 14 residues. CDR3 DNA: TGTGCCAGCAACCCCGGACTGAGGCACAATGAGCAGTTCTTC. Its protein product is CASNPGLRHNEQFF.

This clone was counted a single time. J is TRBJ2-1 and V is TRBV10-3; D is possibly TRBD2 (6 bases). Germline V gene lookup returns CDR1 ENHRY and CDR2 SYGVKD. Trimming cost V 11 bases and J 4 bases, with 21 bases left between them. This CDR3 is 15 amino acids long. CDR3 DNA: TGTGCCTCCTCTCCCGGGACTCGCACATACAATGAGCAGTTCTTC. As protein: CASSPGTRTYNEQFF.

CDR3 region: CASSGLPAGGDTQYF. CDR3 nucleotide sequence: TGTGCCAGCAGCGGACTCCCGGCGGGGGGAGATACGCAGTATTTT. This chain connects TRBV9 to TRBJ2-3; 8 positions match TRBD2. Germline-derived CDR1 and CDR2 are SGDLS and YYNGEE. V lost 3 bases, J lost 5 bases, and 8 bases stayed unmatched. This CDR3 is 15 amino acids long.